Below are 23 T cell receptor beta chains sequenced from a single sample in a study of CD8 T cells in Susac syndrome. When the RNA was reverse transcribed, random hexamers were used with an input of roughly 0.5 to 1 ug. From the immunoSEQ multiplex PCR reads, TCRdb called clonotypes with MiXCR, one entry per CDR3 protein. Among 110,000 or so distinct CDR3 sequences listed, about 90% were seen once. Sequencing was carried out using CD8+ T cells from PBMCs. The receptors were gathered from a human donor in good health.

CDR3 sequence reads: CSVVQGGDYGYTF. The DNA of the CDR3 is TGCAGCGTTGTTCAAGGGGGGGACTATGGCTACACCTTC. The gene calls are TRBV29-1 and TRBJ1-2; D might be TRBD1 (6 bases). V was trimmed by 4 bases and J by 3 bases, leaving 12 bases between them. Germline V gives CDR1 SQVTM, CDR2 ANQGSEA. This CDR3 spans 13 amino acids.

The chain is built from TRBV7-2 and TRBJ2-2; TRBD2 matches 8 bases. CDR1 SGHTA and CDR2 FQGNSA come from the germline V gene. V gave up 5 bases and J gave up 0 bases; unmatched junction bases: 5. The CDR3 runs 16 residues. This CDR3 is CASSLNGGANTGELFF. For the CDR3, the DNA is TGTGCCAGCAGCCTAAACGGGGGGGCGAACACCGGGGAGCTGTTTTTT.

CDR3 sequence (DNA): TGCAGCGTTGGCGGACTAGCGGGACGGGCTAGCACAGATACGCAGTATTTT. Its protein is CSVGGLAGRASTDTQYF. The chain links TRBV29-1 to TRBJ2-3, with 12 bases fitting TRBD2. Looked up from germline, CDR1 is SQVTM and CDR2 is ANQGSEA. The junction had 8 bases not matched to a gene; V was cut back by 4 bases and J by 0 bases. CDR3 length equals 17 residues.

V and J are TRBV5-1 and TRBJ2-2; tentative D call: TRBD2 (5 bases). Germline V gene sequence: CDR1 SGHRS, CDR2 YFSETQ. V lost 4 bases and J 3 bases, leaving 7 bases between the germline ends. This CDR3 comprises 13 residues. The CDR3 loop is CASSAADTGELFF. The CDR3 region has the DNA TGCGCCAGCAGCGCAGCGGACACCGGGGAGCTGTTTTTT.

The gene calls are TRBV5-1 and TRBJ1-1; a possible D gene is TRBD1 (5 bases). CDR3 length equals 13 residues. Germline-derived CDR1 and CDR2 are SGHRS and YFSETQ. Trimming cost V 3 bases and J 4 bases, with 10 bases left between them. DNA for the CDR3: TGCGCCAGCAGCTCTGGGACGGCCACTGAAGCTTTCTTT. This sequence encodes CASSSGTATEAFF.

The V and J genes are TRBV3-1 and TRBJ2-4; D gene ambiguous. This CDR3 is built from 12 residues. Germline CDR1 reads LGHDT; CDR2 reads YNNKEL (reference sequence). V lost 1 base and J 8 bases, leaving 6 bases between the germline ends. The CDR3 region is CASSQVEDIQYF. The CDR3 bases are TGTGCCAGCAGCCAAGTAGAGGACATTCAGTACTTC.

The chain uses TRBV7-9 and TRBJ1-5; TRBD1 is a possible D gene (5 bases). Trimming cost V 1 base and J 7 bases, with 11 bases left between them. This CDR3 contains 14 residues. Germline V gives CDR1 SEHNR, CDR2 FQNEAQ (reference sequence). DNA of the CDR3: TGTGCCAGCAGCTTAGGGGGGTTTGGACAGCCCCAGCATTTT. The encoded protein is CASSLGGFGQPQHF.

The chain is built from TRBV6-2 or TRBV6-3 and TRBJ2-5; 9 nucleotides line up with TRBD1. Germline V gene data show CDR1 as MNHEY and CDR2 as SVGEGT. Losses at the gene ends were 2 bases for V and 5 bases for J; bases not matched to a gene: 3. The CDR3 is made up of 14 amino acids. The CDR3, as DNA: TGTGCCAGCAGTTACGGACAGGGGCTGGAGACCCAGTACTTC. Its translation: CASSYGQGLETQYF.

The rearrangement links TRBV6-2 or TRBV6-3 to TRBJ1-5; D unclear. Trimming removed 6 bases at V and 1 base at J, with 13 bases between. This CDR3 region has 15 residues. Germline-derived CDR1 and CDR2 are MNHEY and SVGEGT. In DNA form, the CDR3 reads TGTGCCAGCAGCACCCTAGGTGGCAGCAATCAGCCCCAGCATTTT. Translated, it gives CASSTLGGSNQPQHF.

The chain combines TRBV3-1 with TRBJ2-6, with no clear D. The CDR3 runs 18 residues. The V end was cut by 3 bases, the J end by 0 bases, with 15 bases between. Germline lookup yields CDR1 LGHDT and CDR2 YNNKEL (reference sequence). The DNA of the CDR3 is TGTGCCAGCAGCCACCAGGCAGGCCGCCTCTCTGGGGCCAACGTCCTGACTTTC. Protein sequence: CASSHQAGRLSGANVLTF.

This rearrangement joins TRBV5-1 to TRBJ1-4, with TRBD1 matching over 9 bases. Germline V CDR1 and CDR2: SGHRS, YFSETQ. This CDR3 region has 14 residues. J gave up 8 bases and V 4 bases, and 6 bases lay outside the gene matches. CDR3 region: CASSLQGAKEKLFF. The CDR3 DNA follows: TGCGCCAGCAGCCTACAGGGGGCGAAGGAAAAACTGTTTTTT.

This chain links TRBV11-2 with TRBJ1-1, with TRBD1 matching over 11 bases. This CDR3 contains 15 residues. Unmatched junction bases numbered 3, after V lost 1 base and J lost 5 bases. The germline gives CDR1 SGHAT, CDR2 FQNNGV. The CDR3 loop is CASSLAGTGGTEAFF. The CDR3 DNA sequence: TGTGCCAGCAGCTTAGCCGGGACAGGGGGGACTGAAGCTTTCTTT.

J is TRBJ2-1 and V is TRBV7-3; no reliable D call. The CDR3 is 14 residues long. In germline, CDR1 is SGHTA, CDR2 FQGTGA. V lost 0 bases to trimming and J lost 8 bases, with 11 bases between them. Here the CDR3 DNA reads TGTGCCAGCAGCTTAACCCGGATCCGAGATGAGCAGTTCTTC. Its protein product is CASSLTRIRDEQFF. Filled out from reference TRBV7-3 and TRBJ2-1, the complete variable domain reads GAGVSQTPSNKVTEKGKYVELRCDPISGHTALYWYRQSLGQGPEFLIYFQGTGAADDSGLPNDRFFAVRPEGSVSTLKIQRTERGDSAVYLCASSLTRIRDEQFFGPGTRLTVL.

This rearrangement joins TRBV6-1 to TRBJ1-5; TRBD1 aligns across 8 bases. Unmatched junction bases numbered 9, after V lost 4 bases and J lost 7 bases. CDR3 length equals 15 residues. Per germline, CDR1 MNHNS and CDR2 SASEGT. In DNA form, the CDR3 reads TGTGCCAGCAGTGGAGTCCAGGGGGCTGGGCAGCCCCAGCATTTT. This sequence encodes CASSGVQGAGQPQHF.

The rearrangement joins TRBV20-1 to TRBJ2-7, with D unresolved. V shed 3 bases and J shed 0 bases, with 12 bases lying between them. CDR1 and CDR2 from the germline V gene are DFQATT and SNEGSKA (reference sequence). The CDR3 covers 14 residues. CDR3 DNA: TGCAGTGCTAGCCGCACACTGAGCTCCTACGAGCAGTACTTC. It codes for CSASRTLSSYEQYF.

V gene TRBV9 combines with J gene TRBJ1-1, with 8 bases lining up with TRBD1. Germline V gives CDR1 SGDLS, CDR2 YYNGEE. The CDR3 covers 14 residues. With V trimmed by 3 bases and J by 6 bases, 7 bases remained unmatched. CDR3 amino acids: CASSAQGASAEAFF. For the CDR3, the DNA is TGTGCCAGCAGCGCGCAGGGGGCATCCGCTGAAGCTTTCTTT.

The CDR3 reads CASSMTPNQPQHF. The CDR3 nucleotides read TGTGCCAGTAGTATGACCCCCAATCAGCCCCAGCATTTT. The chain carries TRBV19 and TRBJ1-5; D ambiguous. The CDR3 is 13 residues long. The V end was cut by 3 bases, the J end by 3 bases, with 6 bases between. The germline V gene encodes CDR1 LNHDA and CDR2 SQIVND (reference sequence).

The V gene is TRBV7-2, the J gene TRBJ2-2; 8 bases line up with TRBD1. J gave up 0 bases and V 5 bases, and 2 bases lay outside the gene matches. There are 15 residues in the CDR3. CDR1 SGHTA and CDR2 FQGNSA come from the germline V gene. CDR3 sequence (DNA): TGTGCCAGCAGCACGACAGGGGCGAACACCGGGGAGCTGTTTTTT. Translated: CASSTTGANTGELFF.

This rearrangement joins TRBV5-1 to TRBJ1-5, with D hard to call. The CDR3 is 14 residues long. The V gene lost 0 bases and the J gene lost 2 bases, with 6 bases spanning the gap. In germline, CDR1 is SGHRS, CDR2 YFSETQ. The CDR3 sequence is CASSLESGNQPQHF. For the CDR3, the DNA is TGCGCCAGCAGCTTGGAATCCGGCAATCAGCCCCAGCATTTT.

The chain recombines TRBV5-1 with TRBJ2-2; D may be TRBD1 (5 bases). Germline values: CDR1 SGHRS, CDR2 YFSETQ. V lost 0 bases, J lost 8 bases, and 8 bases lay in between. CDR3 length: 13 residues. The CDR3 reads CASSLEGPGELFF. The CDR3 nucleotides read TGCGCCAGCAGCTTGGAGGGGCCAGGGGAGCTGTTTTTT.

The chain recombines TRBV27 with TRBJ1-2; possibly TRBD1 for D (5 bases). CDR1 and CDR2 (germline): MNHEY, SMNVEV (reference sequence). The V and J ends lost 2 bases and 4 bases respectively, with 8 bases between them. CDR3 length equals 13 residues. The CDR3: CASSLEGRYGYTF. CDR3 bases: TGTGCCAGCAGTTTAGAGGGGCGCTATGGCTACACCTTC.

This clonotype appeared a single time. V gene TRBV5-6 combines with J gene TRBJ2-7; D gene unclear. The CDR3 consists of 14 residues. Germline V gene data show CDR1 as SGHDT and CDR2 as YYEEEE. Trimming removed 4 bases at V and 7 bases at J, with 18 bases between. The CDR3 reads CASSANPLSAEQYF. Written as DNA, the CDR3 is TGTGCCAGCAGCGCCAACCCTCTCTCCGCAGAGCAGTACTTC.

The chain is built from TRBV29-1 and TRBJ1-2; tentative D call: TRBD1 (5 bases). The CDR3 loop spans 11 amino acids. V lost 6 bases, J lost 4 bases, and 9 bases lay in between. Per germline, CDR1 SQVTM and CDR2 ANQGSEA. The CDR3 coding sequence is TGCAGCGTGCCCGACAGCTATGGCTACACCTTC. It translates to CSVPDSYGYTF. Full variable domain (missing parts from reference TRBV29-1 and TRBJ1-2): SAVISQKPSRDICQRGTSLTIQCQVDSQVTMMFWYRQQPGQSLTLIATANQGSEATYESGFVIDKFPISRPNLTFSTLTVSNMSPEDSSIYLCSVPDSYGYTFGSGTRLTVV.